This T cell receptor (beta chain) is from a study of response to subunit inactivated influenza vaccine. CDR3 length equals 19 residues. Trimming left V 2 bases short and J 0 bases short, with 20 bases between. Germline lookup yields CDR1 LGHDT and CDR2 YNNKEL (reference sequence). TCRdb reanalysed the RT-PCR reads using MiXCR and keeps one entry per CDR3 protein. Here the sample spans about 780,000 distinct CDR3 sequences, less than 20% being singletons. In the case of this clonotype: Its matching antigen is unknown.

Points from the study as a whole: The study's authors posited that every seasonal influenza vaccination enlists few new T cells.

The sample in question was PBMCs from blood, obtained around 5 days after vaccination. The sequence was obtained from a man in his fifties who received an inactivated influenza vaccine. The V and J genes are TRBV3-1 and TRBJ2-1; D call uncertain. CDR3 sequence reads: CASSQMFRVDDSSYNEQFF. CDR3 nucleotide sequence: TGTGCCAGCAGCCAAATGTTTAGGGTGGACGATAGCTCCTACAATGAGCAGTTCTTC.